This entry lists 9 T cell receptor beta chains sequenced from one sample in a study of shared clonotypes between healthy human individuals. The assay was immunoSEQ multiplex PCR, and TCRdb's table has in-frame clones only and misses some. The profile shows roughly 1,600,000 clones, 98% of them singletons. Sequenced: naive CD4+ T cells sorted from blood. The subset here: CD45RA+ positively selected. Receptors were obtained from a man between 25 and 39 years old in good health.

The chain couples TRBV28 to TRBJ2-7, with 7 bases fitting TRBD2. The V gene's germline CDR1 is MDHEN and CDR2 SYDVKM. This CDR3 has 14 residues. Trimming removed 4 bases from V and 6 bases from J; junction bases left unmatched: 9. In nucleotides, the CDR3 is TGTGCCAGCAGTTCGAGTATCCGCGGGGGCGAGCAGTACTTC. Translated: CASSSSIRGGEQYF.

This sequence joins TRBV5-1 and TRBJ1-5; TRBD1 matches 11 bases. Germline V CDR1 and CDR2: SGHRS, YFSETQ. The junction had 4 bases not matched to a gene; V was cut back by 4 bases and J by 1 base. The CDR3 runs to 16 residues. The CDR3 here is CASSTGTGGSNQPQHF. Written as DNA, the CDR3 is TGCGCCAGCAGCACGGGGACAGGGGGGAGCAATCAGCCCCAGCATTTT.

The gene calls are TRBV11-2 and TRBJ2-1; D gene unclear. V was cut by 1 base and J by 8 bases, with 18 bases left in between. This CDR3 is built from 16 residues. Germline V gene data show CDR1 as SGHAT and CDR2 as FQNNGV. The CDR3 nucleotides read TGTGCCAGCAGCTTAGTCTGGCGGCCGCTCCACGATGAGCAGTTCTTC. This sequence encodes CASSLVWRPLHDEQFF.

In the case of this clone: The identical CDR3 is also encoded by other nucleotide sequences in the sample. This chain connects TRBV6-5 to TRBJ2-5; no definite D call. This CDR3 spans 11 amino acids. V was cut by 3 bases and J by 5 bases, with 4 bases left in between. Germline CDR1 MNHEY, CDR2 SVGAGI. CDR3 sequence: CASSYLETQYF. In DNA, the CDR3 is TGTGCCAGCAGTTATTTGGAGACCCAGTACTTC.

A word on this clone: Other DNA sequences of this sample code for an identical CDR3. The chain uses TRBV29-1 and TRBJ1-3, with 8 bases that match TRBD1. This CDR3 contains 13 residues. J was trimmed by 1 base and V by 7 bases; bases with no gene match: 3. CDR1 and CDR2 from the germline V gene are SQVTM and ANQGSEA. DNA of the CDR3: TGCAGCGCTCGGACAGGGTCTGGAAACACCATATATTTT. This encodes CSARTGSGNTIYF.

The chain has TRBV4-3 and TRBJ1-5; TRBD1 matches at 10 bases. Germline V CDR1 and CDR2: LGHNA, YSLEER. This CDR3 has 14 residues. V lost 3 bases, J lost 7 bases, and 3 bases stayed unmatched. The CDR3 is CASSHRQGAQPQHF. The CDR3 DNA follows: TGCGCCAGCAGCCACAGACAGGGGGCACAGCCCCAGCATTTT.

The chain uses TRBV7-7 and TRBJ1-4; D is perhaps TRBD1 (5 bases). The germline V gene has CDR1 SSHAT and CDR2 FNYEAQ (reference sequence). The CDR3 is made up of 14 amino acids. The ends were cut back, 5 bases at V and 8 bases at J, with 15 bases in the middle. CDR3 DNA: TGTGCCAGCAGCCCCGGGACGGTCGGGGAAAAACTGTTTTTT. Amino acid sequence: CASSPGTVGEKLFF.

This chain connects TRBV29-1 to TRBJ1-1; D unclear. Germline CDR1 and CDR2: SQVTM and ANQGSEA. CDR3 length: 14 amino acids. V was clipped by 3 bases and J by 4 bases, with 15 bases between them. CDR3 coding DNA: TGCAGCGTTGAGAGAAAGCTGTCCCCCACTGAAGCTTTCTTT. It is translated as CSVERKLSPTEAFF.

The chain couples TRBV25-1 to TRBJ2-5; TRBD1 agrees at 8 bases. Per germline, CDR1 MGHDK and CDR2 SYGVNS. Trimming removed 5 bases from V and 1 base from J; junction bases left unmatched: 6. This CDR3 has 15 amino acids. This chain's CDR3 is CASSPRTGLQETQYF. CDR3 sequence (DNA): TGTGCCAGCAGTCCCCGGACAGGGCTCCAAGAGACCCAGTACTTC.